A selection of T cell receptor beta chains follows, all from one sample in a study of blood T cells in healthy people across ages. Each CDR3 protein gets one entry after TCRdb re-called the 5' RACE reads with MiXCR. The data show over a million distinct CDR3 sequences, around 55% seen once. The sample consisted of blood. The source of these receptors is a man between 18 and 29 years old in good health. Each CDR3 is given with its conserved first and last residue. A D gene is named only where the DNA matches it firmly. Size tells how often a clone was seen (once, few, many) or the class of an expanded clone, and some rows leave it out.

TRBJ2-7 TRBV29-1 - TRBD2 18 CSVEERLAGVAPSYEQYF TGCAGCGTTGAAGAAAGGCTAGCGGGAGTTGCTCCCTCCTACGAGCAGTACTTC
TRBJ2-2 TRBV11-2 - TRBD2 16 CASSPGLAGADGELFF TGTGCCAGCAGCCCGGGACTAGCGGGAGCGGACGGGGAGCTGTTTTTT
TRBJ2-7 TRBV6-1 - TRBD2 15 CASRVSGGLSYEQYF TGTGCCAGCAGGGTCAGCGGGGGGCTCTCCTACGAGCAGTACTTC
TRBJ2-7 TRBV5-1 few - 14 CASRTSTNSYEQYF TGCGCCAGCAGGACATCTACAAATTCCTACGAGCAGTACTTC
TRBJ2-1 TRBV20-1 - - 13 CSGTGRPYNEQFF TGCAGTGGTACGGGGAGGCCCTACAATGAGCAGTTCTTC
TRBJ1-2 TRBV25-1 many - 14 CASSAPMGQSGYTF TGTGCCAGCAGTGCCCCTATGGGGCAGAGTGGCTACACCTTC
TRBJ1-2 TRBV4-2 few - 14 CASSQDVGDYGYTF TGTGCCAGCAGCCAAGACGTCGGGGACTATGGCTACACCTTC
TRBJ1-1 TRBV6-6 - - 17 CASSYSTQPEMNTEAFF TGTGCCAGCAGTTACTCGACCCAGCCAGAGATGAACACTGAAGCTTTCTTT
TRBJ1-2 TRBV7-2 few - 14 CASSPDLANYGYTF TGTGCCAGCAGTCCAGATCTAGCTAACTATGGCTACACCTTC
TRBJ2-7 TRBV6-1 once - 15 CASSDPTDGAFEQYF TGTGCCAGCAGTGACCCGACTGACGGGGCCTTCGAGCAGTACTTC
TRBJ1-5 TRBV12-3/TRBV12-4 once TRBD1 19 CASSPGTGARHGGDQPQHF TGTGCCAGCAGTCCGGGGACAGGGGCACGCCATGGGGGGGATCAGCCCCAGCATTTT
TRBJ2-3 TRBV20-1 - TRBD2 15 CSARDRGTSTDTQYF TGCAGTGCTAGAGACCGAGGGACTAGTACAGATACGCAGTATTTT
TRBJ2-5 TRBV29-1 - - 16 CSVEDSTGKDWETQYF TGCAGCGTTGAAGATTCTACAGGGAAGGATTGGGAGACCCAGTACTTC
TRBJ1-2 TRBV25-1 - - 12 CASSTVPYGYTF TGTGCCAGCAGTACAGTCCCGTATGGCTACACCTTC
TRBJ2-1 TRBV5-1 - - 14 CASSLDGTANEQFF TGCGCCAGCAGCTTGGATGGGACGGCCAATGAGCAGTTCTTC
TRBJ2-5 TRBV20-1 - TRBD1 15 CSATPGQGAWETQYF TGCAGTGCTACACCGGGACAGGGGGCTTGGGAGACCCAGTACTTC
TRBJ2-1 TRBV29-1 - - 11 CSVEVYNEQFF TGCAGCGTTGAAGTATACAATGAGCAGTTCTTC
TRBJ2-3 TRBV6-1 once TRBD1 17 CASSEVPGTDITDTQYF TGTGCCAGCAGTGAAGTCCCAGGGACAGATATCACAGATACGCAGTATTTT
TRBJ2-3 TRBV29-1 - - 12 CSPPTLTDTQYF TGCAGCCCACCAACGCTCACAGATACGCAGTATTTT
TRBJ1-2 TRBV4-2 - TRBD1 17 CASSQAIQGQANYGYTF TGTGCCAGCAGCCAAGCGATACAGGGGCAGGCTAACTATGGCTACACCTTC
TRBJ2-2 TRBV27 - TRBD2 13 CASAYRGAGELFF TGTGCCAGCGCGTATCGGGGGGCCGGGGAGCTGTTTTTT
TRBJ1-2 TRBV4-2 - TRBD1 19 CASSQLSMGQRGASYGYTF TGTGCCAGCAGCCAACTATCCATGGGACAGCGAGGCGCTAGCTATGGCTACACCTTC
TRBJ2-7 TRBV14 - - 16 CASSQEKFGRRLEQYF TGTGCCAGCAGCCAGGAGAAGTTTGGACGGAGATTAGAGCAGTACTTC
TRBJ1-2 TRBV9 few - 14 CASSMGGANYGYTF TGTGCCAGCAGCATGGGGGGGGCGAACTATGGCTACACCTTC
TRBJ2-1 TRBV21-1 - - 15 CASSKEGGPYNEQFF TGTGCCAGCAGCAAAGAGGGCGGTCCCTACAATGAGCAGTTCTTC
TRBJ2-7 TRBV12-3/TRBV12-4 - TRBD1 15 CASSSPGTGHYEQYF TGTGCCAGCAGTTCTCCCGGGACAGGGCACTACGAGCAGTACTTC
TRBJ2-3 TRBV12-3/TRBV12-4 - TRBD1 15 CASSYQGVGSDTQYF TGTGCCAGCAGCTACCAGGGGGTCGGAAGCGATACGCAGTATTTT
TRBJ1-1 TRBV12-3/TRBV12-4 few - 14 CASTPIDGNTEAFF TGTGCCAGCACCCCTATCGACGGAAACACTGAAGCTTTCTTT
TRBJ2-7 TRBV20-1 - TRBD2 15 CSARDRTSGGYEQYF TGCAGTGCTAGAGATCGGACTAGCGGGGGCTACGAGCAGTACTTC
TRBJ2-5 TRBV10-3 - - 13 CAIRGEVGETQYF TGTGCCATCAGGGGAGAGGTGGGAGAGACCCAGTACTTC
TRBJ2-7 TRBV4-2 few - 15 CASSNRRLDSYEQYF TGTGCCAGCAGCAACCGTCGGCTGGACTCCTACGAGCAGTACTTC
TRBJ1-1 TRBV28 - - 16 CASRWRGAITRTEAFF TGTGCCAGCAGGTGGAGGGGCGCGATTACTCGAACTGAAGCTTTCTTT
TRBJ1-5 TRBV12-3/TRBV12-4 - - 12 CASSLGNRPQHF TGTGCCAGCAGTTTAGGGAATCGGCCCCAGCATTTT
TRBJ2-7 TRBV7-2 few - 15 CASSFRTYETYEQYF TGTGCCAGCAGCTTCCGGACATACGAGACCTACGAGCAGTACTTC
TRBJ2-1 TRBV7-6 - TRBD2 17 CASSLPGTSGRGNEQFF TGTGCCAGCAGCTTACCTGGGACTAGCGGGCGAGGGAATGAGCAGTTCTTC
TRBJ2-7 TRBV14 - - 16 CASSHHRALSSYEQYF TGTGCCAGCAGCCACCACAGGGCGTTAAGCTCCTACGAGCAGTACTTC
TRBJ2-5 TRBV20-1 - - 12 CSEGPLQETQYF TGCAGCGAGGGGCCGCTACAAGAGACCCAGTACTTC
TRBJ2-3 TRBV6-2/TRBV6-3 - - 11 CASRTTHTQYF TGTGCCAGCAGGACTACCCATACGCAGTATTTT
TRBJ2-7 TRBV6-5 - - 15 CASSYSKGRTYEQYF TGTGCCAGCAGTTACTCGAAGGGAAGGACCTACGAGCAGTACTTC
TRBJ2-3 TRBV6-1 - - 14 CASSEKRLGGTQYF TGTGCCAGCAGTGAAAAGAGACTAGGAGGTACGCAGTATTTT
TRBJ2-7 TRBV13 - - 15 CASSSIAEGLIEQYF TGTGCCAGCAGCTCTATAGCGGAAGGGCTTATAGAGCAGTACTTC
TRBJ2-3 TRBV7-6 - - 14 CASSLGTIGDTQYF TGTGCCAGCAGCTTAGGGACTATAGGGGATACGCAGTATTTT
TRBJ2-1 TRBV4-2 - TRBD2 17 CASSQTTSGRAYNEQFF TGTGCCAGCAGCCAGACAACTAGCGGGAGGGCCTACAATGAGCAGTTCTTC
TRBJ1-2 TRBV7-9 - TRBD1 15 CANSTRDRGLHGYTF TGTGCCAACAGCACCCGGGACAGGGGTCTCCATGGCTACACCTTC
TRBJ2-1 TRBV20-1 - TRBD1 16 CSARFSWDRGNHEQFF TGCAGTGCTAGGTTCTCCTGGGACAGGGGGAACCATGAGCAGTTCTTC
TRBJ2-3 TRBV4-1 once - 13 CASRKNRDDTQYF TGCGCCAGCAGAAAAAACAGGGATGATACGCAGTATTTT
TRBJ2-7 TRBV6-2/TRBV6-3 - - 13 CASSSFPFYEQYF TGTGCCAGCAGTTCCTTCCCTTTCTACGAGCAGTACTTC
TRBJ1-2 TRBV20-1 - TRBD1 15 CSARPGQPSLYGYTF TGCAGTGCCAGACCGGGACAGCCTTCTCTCTATGGCTACACCTTC
TRBJ2-5 TRBV4-1 once TRBD2 16 CASSPERLAGQETQYF TGCGCCAGCAGCCCCGAAAGGCTAGCGGGGCAAGAGACCCAGTACTTC
TRBJ1-5 TRBV4-1 - - 15 CAGSQDPGVNQPQHF TGCGCCGGCAGCCAAGATCCAGGGGTCAATCAGCCCCAGCATTTT
TRBJ2-1 TRBV20-1 many TRBD2 15 CSALGLAGHTNEQFF TGCAGTGCCCTCGGACTAGCGGGGCACACTAATGAGCAGTTCTTC
TRBJ1-1 TRBV4-3 - TRBD1 16 CASSQGGTGMNTEAFF TGCGCCAGCAGCCAAGGTGGGACAGGGATGAACACTGAAGCTTTCTTT
TRBJ1-3 TRBV12-3/TRBV12-4 - TRBD1 16 CASRQTGEGTANTIYF TGTGCCAGCAGACAAACAGGGGAAGGAACGGCAAACACCATATATTTT
TRBJ2-2 TRBV29-1 few - 12 CSVVFPTGELFF TGCAGCGTTGTCTTCCCAACCGGGGAGCTGTTTTTT
TRBJ2-7 TRBV20-1 - - 14 CSASADWSSYEQYF TGCAGTGCTAGCGCCGACTGGAGCTCCTACGAGCAGTACTTC